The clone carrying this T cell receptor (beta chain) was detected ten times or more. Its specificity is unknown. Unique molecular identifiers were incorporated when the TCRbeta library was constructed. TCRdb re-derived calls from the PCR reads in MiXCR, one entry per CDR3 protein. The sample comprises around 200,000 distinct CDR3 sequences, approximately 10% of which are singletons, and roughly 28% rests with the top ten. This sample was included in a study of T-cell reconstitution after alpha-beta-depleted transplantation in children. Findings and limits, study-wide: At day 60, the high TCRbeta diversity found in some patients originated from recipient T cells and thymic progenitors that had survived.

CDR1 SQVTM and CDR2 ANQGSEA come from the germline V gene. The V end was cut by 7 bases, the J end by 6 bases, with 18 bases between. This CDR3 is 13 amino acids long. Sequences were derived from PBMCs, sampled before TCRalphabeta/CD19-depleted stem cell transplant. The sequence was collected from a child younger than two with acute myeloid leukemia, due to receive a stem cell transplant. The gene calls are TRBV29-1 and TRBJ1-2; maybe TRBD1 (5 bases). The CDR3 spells CSAAQDIRDGYTF. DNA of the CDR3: TGCAGCGCCGCACAGGACATAAGGGATGGCTACACCTTC. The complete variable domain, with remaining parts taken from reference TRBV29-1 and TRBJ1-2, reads SAVISQKPSRDICQRGTSLTIQCQVDSQVTMMFWYRQQPGQSLTLIATANQGSEATYESGFVIDKFPISRPNLTFSTLTVSNMSPEDSSIYLCSAAQDIRDGYTFGSGTRLTVV.